Following are 9 T cell receptor beta chains from one sample sequenced in a study of cytomegalovirus exposure and HLA in healthy donors. The PCR had 60 Vbeta and 13 Jbeta primers. Measured with immunoSEQ multiplex PCR; TCRdb has only the in-frame clones, and not every one. The sample lists more than 110,000 clones, about 80% occurring once. The material sequenced was PBMCs. These receptors originate from a man aged 30-40 years in good health and CMV-seronegative.

The V and J genes are TRBV28 and TRBJ1-2; D is unresolved. From germline, CDR1 is MDHEN and CDR2 SYDVKM. The V gene lost 8 bases and the J gene lost 4 bases, with 14 bases spanning the gap. The CDR3 extends over 13 amino acids. The CDR3 sequence: CASQRTGSYGYTF. CDR3 sequence (DNA): TGTGCCAGCCAGCGGACGGGTTCCTATGGCTACACCTTC.

Here the CDR3 reads CAITQGSSGANVLTF. The CDR3 nucleotides read TGTGCCATAACACAGGGATCCTCTGGGGCCAACGTCCTGACTTTC. V usage is TRBV2 and J usage is TRBJ2-6; tentative D call: TRBD1 (6 bases). CDR3 size: 15 residues. The germline CDR1 and CDR2 sequences are SNHLY and FYNNEI. Trimming shortened V by 10 bases and J by 0 bases, and 13 bases separated the two germline ends. The whole variable domain, filled in from reference TRBV2 and TRBJ2-6, reads EPEVTQTPSHQVTQMGQEVILRCVPISNHLYFYWYRQILGQKVEFLVSFYNNEISEKSEIFDDQFSVERPDGSNFTLKIRSTKLEDSAMYFCAITQGSSGANVLTFGAGSRLTVL.

The V and J genes are TRBV5-4 and TRBJ2-6, with a tentative D call TRBD2 (5 bases). V was shortened by 5 bases and J by 2 bases, with 5 bases between the two germline ends. Per the germline V gene, CDR1 is SGHNT and CDR2 is YYREEE (reference sequence). This CDR3 contains 13 residues. Written as DNA, the CDR3 is TGTGCCAGCAGGACTACTGGGGCCAACGTCCTGACTTTC. Its translation is CASRTTGANVLTF.

V is TRBV5-1 and J is TRBJ2-1; perhaps TRBD2 as D (5 bases). Germline V gene data show CDR1 as SGHRS and CDR2 as YFSETQ. The CDR3 runs 17 residues. V shed 0 bases and J shed 0 bases, with 13 bases lying between them. CDR3 coding DNA: TGCGCCAGCAGCTTGGCAAGTTCGGGGAGCTCCTACAATGAGCAGTTCTTC. Translation gives CASSLASSGSSYNEQFF. Based on the CDR3 plus reference TRBV5-1 and TRBJ2-1, the full variable domain is KAGVTQTPRYLIKTRGQQVTLSCSPISGHRSVSWYQQTPGQGLQFLFEYFSETQRNKGNFPGRFSGRQFSNSRSEMNVSTLELGDSALYLCASSLASSGSSYNEQFFGPGTRLTVL.

CDR3 sequence (DNA): TGTGCCAGCAGACGACCGGGGGGCACTGAAGCTTTCTTT. Its protein is CASRRPGGTEAFF. The rearrangement joins TRBV28 to TRBJ1-1; D might be TRBD1 (5 bases). Germline V gene data show CDR1 as MDHEN and CDR2 as SYDVKM. The CDR3 runs to 13 residues. V lost 6 bases to trimming and J lost 4 bases, with 12 bases between them.

The rearrangement joins TRBV2 to TRBJ2-4; D gene uncertain. From germline, CDR1 is SNHLY and CDR2 FYNNEI. This CDR3 contains 14 residues. Deletions cut 3 bases from V and 3 bases from J, with 9 bases between. In nucleotides, the CDR3 is TGTGCCAGCAGTGAGGGCACCCTCAAAAACATTCAGTACTTC. This gives the protein CASSEGTLKNIQYF.

The gene calls are TRBV2 and TRBJ2-1, with D unresolved. The germline V gene encodes CDR1 SNHLY and CDR2 FYNNEI. Trimming cost V 4 bases and J 2 bases, with 12 bases left between them. There are 15 residues in the CDR3. The CDR3 spells CASSVESTTYNEQFF. The DNA of the CDR3 is TGTGCCAGCAGTGTTGAGTCCACCACCTACAATGAGCAGTTCTTC.

This clone was seen more than once but under ten times. The J gene is TRBJ2-3, the V gene TRBV15; 9 nucleotides match TRBD2. The V gene end was trimmed by 7 bases and the J gene end by 6 bases; junction bases not matched to a gene: 11. CDR3 size: 15 residues. Germline V gene data show CDR1 as LNHNV and CDR2 as YYDKDF (reference sequence). The CDR3 spells CATKLWREGADTQYF. The CDR3 coding sequence is TGTGCCACCAAATTATGGCGGGAGGGGGCGGATACGCAGTATTTT.

The gene calls are TRBV1 and TRBJ2-1; the table's D call, TRBD2, has no DNA check behind it. TRBV1 is marked as a pseudogene. This CDR3 is built from 17 residues. The CDR3 spells CTSSQDGLAGGRNEQFF. CDR3 nucleotides: TGCACCAGCAGCCAAGATGGCCTAGCGGGGGGCAGGAATGAGCAGTTCTTC.